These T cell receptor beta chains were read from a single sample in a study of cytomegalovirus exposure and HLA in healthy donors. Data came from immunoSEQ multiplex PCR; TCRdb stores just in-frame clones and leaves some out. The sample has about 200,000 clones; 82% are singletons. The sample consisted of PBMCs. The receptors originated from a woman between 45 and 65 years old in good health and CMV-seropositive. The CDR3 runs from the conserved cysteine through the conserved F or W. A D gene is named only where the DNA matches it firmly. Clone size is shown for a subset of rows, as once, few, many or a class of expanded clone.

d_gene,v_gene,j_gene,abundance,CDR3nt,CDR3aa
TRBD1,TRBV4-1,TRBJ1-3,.,TGCGCCAGCAGCCAAAGGGGGACCCGGGACAGGGGGCTGTTTACTGGAAACACCATATATTTT,CASSQRGTRDRGLFTGNTIYF
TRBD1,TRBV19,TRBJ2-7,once,TGTGCCAGTAGTAAAGTCGGGACAGGGGCTTACGAGCAGTACTTC,CASSKVGTGAYEQYF
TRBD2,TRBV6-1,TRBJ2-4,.,TGTGCCAGCAGTGGTGGGGGGTGGACTAGCGGGAGAGTTGCAAACAGTCAGTACTTC,CASSGGGWTSGRVANSQYF
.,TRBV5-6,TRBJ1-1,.,TGTGCCAGCATTTACAGGAAGGGCACTGAAGCTTTCTTT,CASIYRKGTEAFF
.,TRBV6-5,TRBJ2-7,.,TGTGCCAGCAGGCCAGAGGGGGGGATTCGCTACGAGCAGTACTTC,CASRPEGGIRYEQYF
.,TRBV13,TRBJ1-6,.,TGTGCCAGCAGCTTAGTCCAGGGGCCTGGTTCACCCCTCCACTTT,CASSLVQGPGSPLHF
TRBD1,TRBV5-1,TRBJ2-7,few,TGCGCCAGCAGCTTCAGACAGGGCGTAAGCTCCTACGAGCAGTACTTC,CASSFRQGVSSYEQYF
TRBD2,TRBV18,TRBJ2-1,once,TGTGCCAGCTCACCCGCTTCACAGGGACTAGCGGCCCCCGAGCAGTTCTTC,CASSPASQGLAAPEQFF
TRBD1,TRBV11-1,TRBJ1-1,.,TGTGCCAGCAGCCCGGACAGGGTGAACACTGAAGCTTTCTTT,CASSPDRVNTEAFF
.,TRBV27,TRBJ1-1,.,TGTGCCAGCAGTACCCACCGGGGGGGCTCCGAGGAAGCTTTCTTT,CASSTHRGGSEEAFF
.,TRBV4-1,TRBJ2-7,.,TGCGCCAGCAGTACACCACGAGGGAAGGACTCCTACGAGCAGTACTTC,CASSTPRGKDSYEQYF
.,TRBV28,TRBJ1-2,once,TGTGCCAGCAGGGTACAGTACAATTCTAACTATGGCTACACCTTC,CASRVQYNSNYGYTF
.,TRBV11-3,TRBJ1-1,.,TGTGCCAGCAGCTTAGGCGGACAGCACACTGAAGCTTTCTTT,CASSLGGQHTEAFF
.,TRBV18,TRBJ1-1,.,TGTGCCAGCTCTAAGGAGAGGGACACTGAAGCTTTCTTT,CASSKERDTEAFF
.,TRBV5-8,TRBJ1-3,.,TGTGCCAGCAGCTTCCAACAGAGCTCTGGAAACACCATATATTTT,CASSFQQSSGNTIYF
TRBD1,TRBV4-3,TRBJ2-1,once,TGCGCCAGCAGCCAAGATCCCGGACAGGGATCCTACAATGAGCAGTTCTTC,CASSQDPGQGSYNEQFF
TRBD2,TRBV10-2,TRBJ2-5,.,TGCGCCAGCCGGCGGGGGCAAGAGACCCAGTACTTC,CASRRGQETQYF
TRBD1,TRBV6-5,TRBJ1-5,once,TGTGCCAGCAGCCTCGGGACAGGGGAAACTCAGCCCCAGCATTTT,CASSLGTGETQPQHF
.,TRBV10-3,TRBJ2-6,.,TGTGCCATTCAGGGTCCCTCTGGGGCCAACGTCCTGACTTTC,CAIQGPSGANVLTF
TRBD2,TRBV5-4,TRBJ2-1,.,TGTGCCAGCAGCCCTACCGCGGGAGGGTTCAACAATGAGCAGTTCTTC,CASSPTAGGFNNEQFF
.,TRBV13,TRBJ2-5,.,TGTGCCAGCAGCCCGCATTTGGGAGACGGTGGAGAGACCCAGTACTTC,CASSPHLGDGGETQYF
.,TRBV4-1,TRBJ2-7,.,TGCGCCAGCAGGGACACCGTTGCGTCCTACGAGCAGTACTTC,CASRDTVASYEQYF
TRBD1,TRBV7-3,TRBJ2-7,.,TGTGCCAGCAGCCGCGACGGGACAGGAACCTACGAGCAGTACTTC,CASSRDGTGTYEQYF
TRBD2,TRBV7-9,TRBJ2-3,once,TGTGCCAGCAGCGAAGGGGGACTAGGCTTCTTCGCAGATACGCAGTATTTT,CASSEGGLGFFADTQYF
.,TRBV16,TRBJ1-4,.,TGTGCCAGCAGCCAATCGTCAGGGTTTAATGAAAAACTGTTTTTT,CASSQSSGFNEKLFF
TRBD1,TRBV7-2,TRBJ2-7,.,TGTGCCAGCAGCCATATTCCCGGACAGGCCTACGAGCAGTACTTC,CASSHIPGQAYEQYF
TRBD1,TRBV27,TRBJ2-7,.,TGTGCCAGCAGCCCCCGTCGGGACAGGGTGCTCATTAAATCCTACGAGCAGTACTTC,CASSPRRDRVLIKSYEQYF
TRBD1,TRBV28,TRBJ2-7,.,TGTGCCAGCAGCTGGATGGGACAGGGCCCTTCCTACGAGCAGTACTTC,CASSWMGQGPSYEQYF
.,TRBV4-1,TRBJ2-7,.,TGCGCCAGCAGCCAAGGTTTGGGGGGGCAGTACTTC,CASSQGLGGQYF
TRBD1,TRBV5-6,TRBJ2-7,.,TGTGCCAGCAGCTTCCCCTCCCGACAGGGCCTTGGGGAGCAGTACTTC,CASSFPSRQGLGEQYF
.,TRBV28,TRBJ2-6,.,TGTGCCAGCAGTCGGGGGTGGGCTCGGGCCAACGTCCTGACTTTC,CASSRGWARANVLTF
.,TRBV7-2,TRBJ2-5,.,TGTGCCAGCAGCTACGGACTGCGCCAAGAGACCCAGTACTTC,CASSYGLRQETQYF
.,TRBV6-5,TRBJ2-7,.,TGTGCCAGCAGTTACAGCGAAGCCTACGAGCAGTACTTC,CASSYSEAYEQYF
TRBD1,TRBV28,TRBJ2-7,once,TGTGCCAGCAGTTCGCGGACAGGGGGCTCGGAAGAGCAGTACTTC,CASSSRTGGSEEQYF
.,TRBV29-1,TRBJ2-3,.,TGCAGCGTTCTGCAGGGCACAGATACGCAGTATTTT,CSVLQGTDTQYF
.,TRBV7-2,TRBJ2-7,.,TGTGCCAGCACCCCCAAGGGGGACTACGAGCAGTACTTC,CASTPKGDYEQYF
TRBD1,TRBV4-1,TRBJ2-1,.,TGCGCCAGCAGCCAAGATTCGGAGACAGGGTCCTACAATGAGCAGTTCTTC,CASSQDSETGSYNEQFF
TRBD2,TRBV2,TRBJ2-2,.,TGTGCCAGCAGTGAACCCCGTCTAGCGGGAGGGACCGGGGAGCTGTTTTTT,CASSEPRLAGGTGELFF
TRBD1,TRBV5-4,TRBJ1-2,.,TGTGCCAGCAGCTTGGTAGGCAGGGGGACAGATGGCTACACCTTC,CASSLVGRGTDGYTF
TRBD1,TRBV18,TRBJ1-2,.,TGTGCCAGCTCACAACCGGGACAGTATGGCTACACCTTC,CASSQPGQYGYTF
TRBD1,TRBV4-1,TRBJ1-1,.,TGCGCCAGCAGCCGTCGACAGGGTGATGAAGCTTTCTTT,CASSRRQGDEAFF
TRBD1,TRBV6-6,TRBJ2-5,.,TGTGCCAGCAGTCCTTACAGGGGCCAAGAGACCCAGTACTTC,CASSPYRGQETQYF
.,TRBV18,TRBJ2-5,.,TGTGCCAGCTCACCAATTTCGGGTCAAGAGACCCAGTACTTC,CASSPISGQETQYF
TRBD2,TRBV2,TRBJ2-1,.,TGTGCCAGCAGTGGGACTAGCGAGTATTCCAGCGAGCAGTTCTTC,CASSGTSEYSSEQFF
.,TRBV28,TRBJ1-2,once,TGTGCCAGCAGTTCTACCTCCCCCGGGGGGGGCTATGGCTACACCTTC,CASSSTSPGGGYGYTF
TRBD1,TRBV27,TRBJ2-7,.,TGTGCCAGCAGTCAAAACAGGGGGCAGGGCTACGAGCAGTACTTC,CASSQNRGQGYEQYF
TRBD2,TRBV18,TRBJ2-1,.,TGTGCCAGCTCACGACTAGCGGGAACGTCCTACAATGAGCAGTTCTTC,CASSRLAGTSYNEQFF
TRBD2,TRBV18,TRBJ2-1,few,TGTGCCAGCTCACCTGGACTAGCGAATGAGCAGTTCTTC,CASSPGLANEQFF
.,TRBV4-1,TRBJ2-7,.,TGCGCCAGCAGCCAGAGCCTGGACTCCAGTGGGGAGCAGTACTTC,CASSQSLDSSGEQYF
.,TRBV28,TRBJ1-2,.,TGTGCCAGCAGTCCCTTGACGGGGAGCTATGGCTACACCTTC,CASSPLTGSYGYTF
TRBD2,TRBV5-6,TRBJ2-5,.,TGTGCCAGCAGCAGTACCTTAGCGGGAGGAGGAGAGACCCAGTACTTC,CASSSTLAGGGETQYF
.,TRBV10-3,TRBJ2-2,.,TGTGCCATCACCGGAGGGGGGGCTCCCAGCGCGAACACCGGGGAGCTGTTTTTT,CAITGGGAPSANTGELFF
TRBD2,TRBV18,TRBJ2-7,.,TGTGCCAGCTCACCAGGACTAGCGGGGACGTCCCTCTACGAGCAGTACTTC,CASSPGLAGTSLYEQYF
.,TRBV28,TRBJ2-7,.,TGTGCCAGCAGTTCCGTGCGGACTGATATATACGAGCAGTACTTC,CASSSVRTDIYEQYF
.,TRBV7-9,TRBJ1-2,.,TGTGCCAGCAGCACCGAACTTAACTATGGCTACACCTTC,CASSTELNYGYTF